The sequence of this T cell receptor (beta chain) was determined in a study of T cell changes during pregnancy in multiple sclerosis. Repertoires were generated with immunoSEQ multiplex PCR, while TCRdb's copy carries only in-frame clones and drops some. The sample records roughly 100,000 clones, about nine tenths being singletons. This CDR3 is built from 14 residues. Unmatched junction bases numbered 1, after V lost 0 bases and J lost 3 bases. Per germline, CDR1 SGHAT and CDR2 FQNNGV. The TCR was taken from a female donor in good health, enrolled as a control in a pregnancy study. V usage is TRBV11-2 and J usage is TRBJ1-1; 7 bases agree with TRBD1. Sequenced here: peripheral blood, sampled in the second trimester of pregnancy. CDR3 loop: CASSLDRGDTEAFF. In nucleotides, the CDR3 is TGTGCCAGCAGCTTAGACAGGGGGGACACTGAAGCTTTCTTT.